These 28 T cell receptor beta chains came from one sample sequenced in a study of early T cells in non-severe SARS-CoV-2 infection. Each CDR3 protein is one row after TCRdb ran MiXCR on the 5' RACE reads. The data show around 83,000 distinct CDR3 sequences, 10% to 15% seen once. The sequencing here drew on whole blood, taken at baseline. These receptors all come from an adult who was a healthcare worker with PCR-confirmed SARS-CoV-2 infection or an uninfected control (not recorded which).

This clonotype was detected ten times or more. The chain has TRBV7-8 and TRBJ1-4, with TRBD1 identical over 7 bases. This CDR3 spans 17 amino acids. V trimming: 5 bases; J trimming: 0 bases; junction bases outside the gene matches: 9. Germline CDR1 SGHVS, CDR2 FQNEAQ. The CDR3 coding sequence is TGTGCCAGCAGCCTAGGGGGCAGCCCCGCAACTAATGAAAAACTGTTTTTT. Its translation: CASSLGGSPATNEKLFF.

This clonotype occurred many times. The gene calls are TRBV6-2 or TRBV6-3 and TRBJ2-3, with 8 nucleotides matching TRBD2. Germline V CDR1 and CDR2: MNHEY, SVGEGT. The J segment lost 1 base and the V segment lost 11 bases, leaving 11 bases of the junction unmatched. The CDR3 spans 15 residues. CDR3 region: CAAGHSGDGTDTQYF. The CDR3 DNA is TGTGCCGCCGGACATAGCGGGGACGGCACAGATACGCAGTATTTT.

This clonotype occurred a few times. The chain joins TRBV3-1 to TRBJ2-7; possible D gene TRBD1, 6 bases. This CDR3 is 14 amino acids long. Germline loops: CDR1 LGHDT, CDR2 YNNKEL (reference sequence). With 1 base removed from V and 2 bases from J, the gap between germline ends came to 9 bases. The CDR3 loop reads CASSQGRGPYEQYF. The CDR3 nucleotides are TGTGCCAGCAGCCAAGGCAGGGGTCCCTACGAGCAGTACTTC.

CDR3 sequence reads: CASSINADAYNEQFF. In DNA form, the CDR3 reads TGTGCCAGTAGTATAAACGCAGACGCCTACAATGAGCAGTTCTTC. The chain carries TRBV19 and TRBJ2-1; D remains ambiguous. The ends were cut back, 2 bases at V and 2 bases at J, with 10 bases in the middle. This CDR3 contains 15 residues. In germline, CDR1 is LNHDA, CDR2 SQIVND (reference sequence).

This clonotype appeared many times. The chain links TRBV12-3 or TRBV12-4 to TRBJ2-7, with 11 bases that match TRBD2. CDR3 size: 14 residues. V was pared by 5 bases and J by 6 bases, with 6 bases of the junction left unmatched. CDR3 residues: CASSISGRAVEQYF. In DNA form, the CDR3 reads TGTGCCAGCAGTATTAGCGGGAGGGCCGTCGAGCAGTACTTC.

The chain couples TRBV12-2 to TRBJ2-7; the table's D call TRBD1 went unverified against the DNA. TRBV12-2 counts as a pseudogene. The CDR3 sequence is 16 residues long. The CDR3 region is CASRYTGAPNSYEQYF. DNA for the CDR3: TGTGCAAGTCGTTACACTGGGGCCCCCAACTCCTACGAGCAGTACTTC.

The genes are TRBV11-2 and TRBJ2-3; no clear D gene. The CDR3 loop spans 19 amino acids. The germline V and J ends were trimmed by 0 bases and 0 bases, with 19 bases remaining between them. Germline V gene lookup returns CDR1 SGHAT and CDR2 FQNNGV. In DNA form, the CDR3 reads TGTGCCAGCAGCTTAGATCGGAAGGCCGGAATATTTAGCACAGATACGCAGTATTTT. Residues: CASSLDRKAGIFSTDTQYF. The full variable domain, completed using reference TRBV11-2 and TRBJ2-3, is EAGVAQSPRYKIIEKRQSVAFWCNPISGHATLYWYQQILGQGPKLLIQFQNNGVVDDSQLPKDRFSAERLKGVDSTLKIQPAKLEDSAVYLCASSLDRKAGIFSTDTQYFGPGTRLTVL.

This clonotype came up a few times. The J gene is TRBJ1-1, the V gene TRBV2; D uncertain. Trimming removed 6 bases at V and 5 bases at J, with 7 bases between. Germline V gives CDR1 SNHLY, CDR2 FYNNEI. This CDR3 has 11 residues. CDR3 protein: CASRLWTEAFF. CDR3 in DNA: TGTGCCAGCAGGCTTTGGACTGAAGCTTTCTTT.

This chain uses TRBV7-3 with TRBJ2-2, with unresolved D. Looked up from germline, CDR1 is SGHTA and CDR2 is FQGTGA. The CDR3 length is 13 residues. V lost 3 bases, J lost 3 bases, and 5 bases lay in between. The CDR3 bases are TGTGCCAGCAGCTTTGGTGACACCGGGGAGCTGTTTTTT. It is translated as CASSFGDTGELFF.

The chain employs TRBV7-8 and TRBJ2-7; TRBD1 matches at 7 bases. J gave up 2 bases and V 6 bases, and 7 bases lay outside the gene matches. This CDR3 has 14 amino acids. The germline V gene has CDR1 SGHVS and CDR2 FQNEAQ. The CDR3 loop reads CASRSRTGPYEQYF. CDR3 DNA: TGTGCCAGCAGATCCCGGACAGGCCCCTACGAGCAGTACTTC.

This clonotype was recorded many times. This chain joins TRBV6-2 or TRBV6-3 and TRBJ2-1; D is uncertain. This CDR3 is 14 amino acids long. V lost 7 bases and J lost 8, with 18 bases in between. CDR1 and CDR2 (germline): MNHEY, SVGEGT. The CDR3 spells CASMRALGGDEQFF. The CDR3 nucleotides are TGTGCCAGCATGAGAGCCCTCGGTGGCGATGAGCAGTTCTTC.

In this sample, this clonotype turned up a few times. This chain links TRBV9 with TRBJ1-2; D is unclear. This CDR3 spans 14 amino acids. The V and J ends lost 0 bases and 2 bases respectively, with 8 bases between them. The germline CDR1 and CDR2 sequences are SGDLS and YYNGEE. CDR3 in amino acids: CASSVDEGNYGYTF. The CDR3, as DNA: TGTGCCAGCAGCGTAGATGAAGGGAACTATGGCTACACCTTC.

This clonotype was seen a few times. The chain is built from TRBV29-1 and TRBJ1-5, with D hard to call. The ends were cut back, 4 bases at V and 1 base at J, with 11 bases in the middle. The germline gives CDR1 SQVTM, CDR2 ANQGSEA. The CDR3 loop spans 14 amino acids. The CDR3 nucleotides read TGCAGCGTTGCCGAGGAGGGAAGCAATCAGCCCCAGCATTTT. It is translated as CSVAEEGSNQPQHF.

A few counts support this clonotype. The chain is built from TRBV7-2 and TRBJ1-5; D might be TRBD1 (6 bases). From germline, CDR1 is SGHTA and CDR2 FQGNSA. The CDR3 runs 15 residues. With 5 bases removed from V and 4 bases from J, the gap between germline ends came to 15 bases. The CDR3 region has the DNA TGTGCCAGCAGCCCTGTGGACAGACCGAATCAGCCCCAGCATTTT. Protein sequence: CASSPVDRPNQPQHF.

This clonotype has a count of ten or more. In DNA, the CDR3 is TGTGCCAGCACCCTATGGGGGGTGGGGGCCAACGTCCTGACTTTC. Translating it yields CASTLWGVGANVLTF. The J gene is TRBJ2-6, the V gene TRBV5-6, with D possibly matching TRBD2 (6 bases). CDR1 is SGHDT, CDR2 YYEEEE, per germline. V was trimmed by 6 bases and J by 4 bases, leaving 14 bases between them. The CDR3 is 15 amino acids.

This clonotype was counted many times. The chain combines TRBV24-1 with TRBJ1-1, with D uncertain. The CDR3 sequence is 15 residues long. The ends were cut back, 2 bases at V and 6 bases at J, with 15 bases in the middle. Germline assignment: CDR1 KGHDR and CDR2 SFDVKD. The DNA for the CDR3 is TGTGCCACCAGTGATTCCTCCTTGGATGGGCCTGAAGCTTTCTTT. Protein: CATSDSSLDGPEAFF.

The rearrangement links TRBV4-1 to TRBJ2-3; 12 bases are shared with TRBD2. The CDR3 is made up of 16 amino acids. Germline lookup yields CDR1 MGHRA and CDR2 YSYEKL. Trimming at V came to 2 bases and at J to 7 bases, leaving 7 bases not matched to a gene. The CDR3 region is CASSQTTSGGLYTQYF. The CDR3 DNA follows: TGCGCCAGCAGCCAAACCACTAGCGGGGGGTTGTATACGCAGTATTTT.

The chain employs TRBV24-1 and TRBJ1-2; TRBD1 might be the D (6 bases). Germline values: CDR1 KGHDR, CDR2 SFDVKD. CDR3 length: 15 amino acids. Trimming took 3 bases from V and 0 from J, leaving 10 bases between them. The CDR3 nucleotides read TGTGCCACCAGTGATCGGGACACCGCTAACTATGGCTACACCTTC. Protein sequence: CATSDRDTANYGYTF.

In this sample, this clonotype turned up a few times. V is TRBV12-3 or TRBV12-4 and J is TRBJ2-2; no definite D call. The CDR3 length is 14 residues. The ends were cut back, 5 bases at V and 3 bases at J, with 10 bases in the middle. CDR3 DNA: TGTGCCAGCAGTCCGTATAGGGACACCGGGGAGCTGTTTTTT. Residues: CASSPYRDTGELFF.

In its sample, this clonotype was seen a few times. This rearrangement joins TRBV2 to TRBJ2-2, with TRBD2 identical over 8 bases. Germline values: CDR1 SNHLY, CDR2 FYNNEI. The CDR3 is made up of 16 amino acids. With 11 bases clipped from V and 2 bases from J, the junction kept 13 bases outside the gene matches. The CDR3 loop is CALAEEAGVNTGELFF. The CDR3 DNA sequence: TGTGCCCTAGCGGAAGAAGCGGGGGTCAACACCGGGGAGCTGTTTTTT.

In this sample, this clonotype turned up many times. V usage is TRBV10-3 and J usage is TRBJ2-1; D possibly matches TRBD1 or TRBD2 (5 bases each). The CDR3 consists of 13 residues. The V gene lost 2 bases and the J gene lost 5 bases, with 7 bases spanning the gap. The germline CDR1 and CDR2 sequences are ENHRY and SYGVKD. In DNA, the CDR3 is TGTGCCATCAGTGAGCTGGGGGACAATGAGCAGTTCTTC. Its translation: CAISELGDNEQFF.

This clonotype was counted ten times or more. V and J are TRBV5-6 and TRBJ1-1, with 9 positions matching TRBD1. Germline CDR1 SGHDT, CDR2 YYEEEE. This CDR3 has 18 amino acids. Losses at the gene ends were 4 bases for V and 1 base for J; bases not matched to a gene: 14. CDR3: CASSPNRGLLDPNTEAFF. The CDR3 nucleotides read TGTGCCAGCAGCCCAAACAGGGGGCTTTTGGATCCGAACACTGAAGCTTTCTTT. Filled out from reference TRBV5-6 and TRBJ1-1, the complete variable domain reads DAGVTQSPTHLIKTRGQQVTLRCSPKSGHDTVSWYQQALGQGPQFIFQYYEEEERQRGNFPDRFSGHQFPNYSSELNVNALLLGDSALYLCASSPNRGLLDPNTEAFFGQGTRLTVV.

V and J are TRBV2 and TRBJ2-1; D is ambiguous. This CDR3 spans 14 amino acids. Trimming left V 4 bases short and J 2 bases short, with 9 bases between. Germline V lookup: CDR1 SNHLY, CDR2 FYNNEI. The CDR3 DNA reads TGTGCCAGCAGTGGCGGTACTACCTACAATGAGCAGTTCTTC. Translated: CASSGGTTYNEQFF.

The rearrangement uses TRBV11-2 and TRBJ2-7; 7 positions match TRBD1. Germline lookup yields CDR1 SGHAT and CDR2 FQNNGV. This CDR3 is built from 17 residues. V lost 1 base and J lost 2; bases outside the gene matches: 11. The CDR3: CASSLGYGGQIAYEQYF. The CDR3 region has the DNA TGTGCCAGCAGCTTAGGCTATGGGGGACAGATAGCCTACGAGCAGTACTTC.

The chain couples TRBV7-9 to TRBJ1-2; TRBD1 is a possible D gene (5 bases). This CDR3 is built from 14 residues. The germline V and J ends were trimmed by 2 bases and 4 bases, with 11 bases remaining between them. Germline V lookup: CDR1 SEHNR, CDR2 FQNEAQ (reference sequence). The DNA for the CDR3 is TGTGCCAGCAGCTTACACCAGGGAGCCTATGGCTACACCTTC. It encodes CASSLHQGAYGYTF.

J is TRBJ2-3 and V is TRBV20-1; 10 bases align to TRBD1. This CDR3 has 15 amino acids. Losses at the gene ends were 6 bases for V and 6 bases for J; bases not matched to a gene: 12. Per germline, CDR1 DFQATT and CDR2 SNEGSKA (reference sequence). CDR3 in DNA: TGCAGTGCGGATTTAGGACAGGGGGTATTTGATACGCAGTATTTT. Its protein is CSADLGQGVFDTQYF.

Details on this clonotype: One end of the junction fails to match germline, which may point to a read error. This chain uses TRBV29-1 with TRBJ1-1; 7 positions match TRBD1. CDR3 length: 12 amino acids. CDR1 and CDR2 (germline): SQVTM, ANQGSEA. CDR3 in amino acids: CSVEEDRRVLAF. The CDR3 bases are TGCAGCGTTGAGGAGGACAGGAGGGTACTTGCCTTT.

Concerning this clonotype itself: The junction departs from the called germline gene at one end, perhaps through a read error. CDR3 sequence: CVSSPTGRLNTEAFF. The CDR3, as DNA: TGTGTCAGCTCACCAACGGGCCGTTTGAACACTGAAGCTTTCTTT. This chain links TRBV18 with TRBJ1-1; D is ambiguous. From germline, CDR1 is KGHSH and CDR2 LQKENI. CDR3 length: 15 amino acids.